This TCR beta chain was retrieved from a study of T-cell reconstitution after alpha-beta-depleted transplantation in children. Library preparation (for TCRbeta) was performed with unique molecular identifiers. MiXCR, run by TCRdb on the PCR reads, gives a single entry per CDR3 protein. Of about 210,000 distinct CDR3 sequences listed, roughly a sixth are singletons. This clonotype was seen a handful of times. Germline V lookup: CDR1 KGHSH, CDR2 LQKENI. V was pared by 5 bases and J by 4 bases, with 8 bases of the junction left unmatched. This CDR3 has 16 amino acids. This specimen consisted of PBMCs, mostly from graft donor cells, obtained 360 days after TCRalphabeta/CD19-depleted stem cell transplant. The chain recombines TRBV18 with TRBJ2-6, with 7 bases lining up with TRBD1. The TCR sequence derives from a male patient under 10 years old who had a stem cell transplant for acute lymphoblastic leukemia, so the T cells may come from the graft donor. CDR3 DNA sequence: TGTGCCAGCTCAGTCGAGGGGGCGTTGGGGGCCAACGTCCTGACTTTC. Translated: CASSVEGALGANVLTF.